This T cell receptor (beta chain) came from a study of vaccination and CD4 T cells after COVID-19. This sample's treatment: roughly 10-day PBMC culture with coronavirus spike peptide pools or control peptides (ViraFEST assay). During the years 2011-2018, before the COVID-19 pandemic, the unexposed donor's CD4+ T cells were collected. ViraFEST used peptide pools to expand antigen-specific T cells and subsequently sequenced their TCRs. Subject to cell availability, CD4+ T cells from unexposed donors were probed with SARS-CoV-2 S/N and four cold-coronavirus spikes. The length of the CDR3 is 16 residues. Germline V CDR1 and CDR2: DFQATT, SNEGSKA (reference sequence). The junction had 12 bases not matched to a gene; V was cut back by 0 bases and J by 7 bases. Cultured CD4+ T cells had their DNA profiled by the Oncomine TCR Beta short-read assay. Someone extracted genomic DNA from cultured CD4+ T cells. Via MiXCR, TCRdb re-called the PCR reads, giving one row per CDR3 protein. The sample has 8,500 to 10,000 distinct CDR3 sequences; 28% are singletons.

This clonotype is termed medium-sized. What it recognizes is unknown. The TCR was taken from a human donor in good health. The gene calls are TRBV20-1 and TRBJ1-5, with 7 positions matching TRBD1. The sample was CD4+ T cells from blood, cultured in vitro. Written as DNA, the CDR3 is TGCAGTGCTAGAGATCCTCAGGGGGTGATAGGGCAGCCCCAGCATTTT. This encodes CSARDPQGVIGQPQHF.